This paragraph covers one T cell receptor (beta chain) sequence. What this receptor recognizes is not known. Within one base of it there is no much larger clone, and no base qualities were kept. The sample belongs to a study of T-cell memory formation after mild COVID-19 listed by TCRdb under 2021. Turning to the overall study: TCR sequence clusters from the two donors were largely donor specific. In a couple of donors, T-cell clones that expanded and contracted after mild COVID-19 were followed by sequencing TCRalpha and TCRbeta repertoires longitudinally. Two young, previously healthy adult volunteers made up the cohort, one male and one female. The paper as a whole reports these results and caveats: The study covered only two mild cases, and larger cohorts including severe cases with pre-infection samples were considered necessary. Contracting CD4+ clones appeared mostly in the CM and EM memory subsets, whereas CD8+ clones were enriched in EMRA. Clones that contracted from day 15 to 85 showed balanced CD4/CD8 phenotypes, whereas a second wave of clones that expanded from day 15 to 37 leaned towards CD4+. SARS-CoV-2 specificity was not confirmed for the second-wave clones peaking on day 37. Some responding clones were detected in pre-infection memory, suggesting pre-existing cross-reactive memory T cells joined the SARS-CoV-2 response.

Ficoll-Paque density gradient centrifugation was used to isolate PBMCs. The germline V gene supplies CDR1 KGHDR and CDR2 SFDVKD. Including the terminal cysteine and phenylalanine, the CDR3 comprises 13 residues. Only the CDR3 DNA stays, 39 bases, in frame from base 1. The junction shows trimming of 5 bases on V and 2 bases on J, plus 8 bases between the germline ends. This sample was sequenced with an Illumina NovaSeq 6000. TCRalpha and TCRbeta cDNA libraries were built by 5'RACE with constant-segment primers, adding sample barcodes and unique molecular identifiers. Trizol reagent was used to extract RNA from every sample. The libraries were amplified in two PCR steps, and the second step added a second sample barcode and Illumina TruSeq adapters. Sequencing of the libraries was done on an Illumina NovaSeq, producing 2 x 150 bp paired-end reads. The original pipeline was this. With migec v1.2.7, reads were demultiplexed and then collapsed into UMI-guided consensus sequences. Using mixcr v2.1.11, UMI consensuses were aligned to TRA and TRB V and J templates and then assembled into clonotypes. Expanded or contracted clonotypes were those called significant by both edgeR and NoisET, with noise models trained on biological replicates. For edgeR calls, the thresholds were a false discovery rate-adjusted p below 0.01 and a log2 fold-change of 1. As an exploratory analysis of dynamics, max-normalized trajectories of the 1000 most abundant clonotypes were examined with PCA combined with hierarchical clustering. Separately sequenced CD4+ and CD8+ repertoires were used to assign a CD4 or CD8 phenotype to each responding clone. TCRdb itself trimmed the public reads at Q25 with fastp, ran MiXCR and retained productive beta chains. For every CDR3 protein sequence, its rows merge into one entry that carries the most common genes and DNA. The V and J calls, along with clone size, are taken from TCRdb and not from the paper's own processing. This sample lists roughly 600,000 distinct CDR3 sequences; more than 15% were detected once. More than 10% of the sample is taken by the ten largest.

The chain was built from TRBV24-1 and TRBJ1-2; no D gene can be assigned with confidence. The source of this sequence is an adult woman who had mild COVID-19 (a few samples of this study predate the infection). The sample titles of this study are shuffled in the database, so cell type and time point are left out; the donor was told from shared clones. Sequenced sample: PBMCs or a T cell subset sorted from them (not recorded which). The nucleotide sequence reads TGTGCCACCAGTGTAAGGACGAACTATGGCTACACCTTC. This codes for CATSVRTNYGYTF.